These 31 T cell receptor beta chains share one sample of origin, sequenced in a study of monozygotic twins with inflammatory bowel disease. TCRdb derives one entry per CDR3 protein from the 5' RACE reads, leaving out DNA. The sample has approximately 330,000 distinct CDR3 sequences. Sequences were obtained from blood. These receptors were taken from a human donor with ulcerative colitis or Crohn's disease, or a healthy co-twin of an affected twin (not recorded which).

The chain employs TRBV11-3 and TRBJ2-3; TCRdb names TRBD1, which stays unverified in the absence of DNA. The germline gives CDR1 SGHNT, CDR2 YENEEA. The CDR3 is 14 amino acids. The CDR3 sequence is CASSLRWDSDTQYF.

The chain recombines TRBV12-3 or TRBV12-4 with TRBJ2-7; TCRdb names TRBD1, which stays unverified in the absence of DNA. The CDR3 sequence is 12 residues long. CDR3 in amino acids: CASSPREEEQYF.

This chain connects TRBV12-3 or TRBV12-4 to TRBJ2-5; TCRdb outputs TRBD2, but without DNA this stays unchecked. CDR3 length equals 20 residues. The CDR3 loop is CATSPRKGGVQHLYQETQYF.

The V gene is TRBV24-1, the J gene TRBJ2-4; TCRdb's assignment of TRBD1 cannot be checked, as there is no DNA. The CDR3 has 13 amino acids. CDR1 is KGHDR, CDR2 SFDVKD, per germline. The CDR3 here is CANSRGGQNIQYF.

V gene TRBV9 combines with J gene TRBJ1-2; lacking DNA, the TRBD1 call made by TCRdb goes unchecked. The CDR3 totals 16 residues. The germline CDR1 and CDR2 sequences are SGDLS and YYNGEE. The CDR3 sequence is CASSYSGQEATYGYTF.

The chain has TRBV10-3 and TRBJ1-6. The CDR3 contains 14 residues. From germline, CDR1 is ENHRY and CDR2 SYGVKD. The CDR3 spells CAIGQKEEGSPLHF.

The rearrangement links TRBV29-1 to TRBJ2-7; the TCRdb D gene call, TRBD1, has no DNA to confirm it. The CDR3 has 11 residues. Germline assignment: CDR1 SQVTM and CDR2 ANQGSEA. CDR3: CSAQQGAVQYF.

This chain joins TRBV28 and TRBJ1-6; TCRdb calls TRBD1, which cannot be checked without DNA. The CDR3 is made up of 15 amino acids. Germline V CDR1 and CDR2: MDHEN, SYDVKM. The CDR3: CASTFLQGMNSPLHF.

The CDR3 loop is CASSLRVNTGELFF. The rearrangement joins TRBV11-3 to TRBJ2-2. The CDR3 runs to 14 residues. The germline gives CDR1 SGHNT, CDR2 YENEEA.

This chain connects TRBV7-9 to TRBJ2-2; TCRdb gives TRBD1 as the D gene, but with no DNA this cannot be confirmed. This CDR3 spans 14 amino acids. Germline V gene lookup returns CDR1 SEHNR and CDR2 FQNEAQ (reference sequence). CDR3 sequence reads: CASSRTGSTGELFF.

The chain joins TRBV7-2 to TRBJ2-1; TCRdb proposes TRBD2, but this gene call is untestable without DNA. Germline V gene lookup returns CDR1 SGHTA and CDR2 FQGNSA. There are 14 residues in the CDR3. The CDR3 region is CASSALRAGNEQFF.

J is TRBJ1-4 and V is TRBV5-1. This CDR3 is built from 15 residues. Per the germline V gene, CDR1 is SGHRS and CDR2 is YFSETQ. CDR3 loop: CASSFDISGGEKLFF.

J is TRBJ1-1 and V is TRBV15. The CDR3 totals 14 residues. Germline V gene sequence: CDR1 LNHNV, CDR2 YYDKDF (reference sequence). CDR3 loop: CATSRVEGTAEAFF.

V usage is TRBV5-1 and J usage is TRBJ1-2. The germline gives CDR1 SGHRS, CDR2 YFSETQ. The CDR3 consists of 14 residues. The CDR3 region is CASSPVGANHGYTF.

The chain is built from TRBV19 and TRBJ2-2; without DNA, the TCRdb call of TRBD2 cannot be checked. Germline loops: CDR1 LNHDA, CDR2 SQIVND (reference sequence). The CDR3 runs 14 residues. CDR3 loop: CASRQGGPAGELFF. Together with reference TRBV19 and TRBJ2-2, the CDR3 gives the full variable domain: DGGITQSPKYLFRKEGQNVTLSCEQNLNHDAMYWYRQDPGQGLRLIYYSQIVNDFQKGDIAEGYSVSREKKESFPLTVTSAQKNPTAFYLCASRQGGPAGELFFGEGSRLTVL.

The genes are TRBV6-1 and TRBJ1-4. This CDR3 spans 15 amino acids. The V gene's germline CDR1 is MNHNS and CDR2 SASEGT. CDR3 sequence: CASSERFATNEKLFF.

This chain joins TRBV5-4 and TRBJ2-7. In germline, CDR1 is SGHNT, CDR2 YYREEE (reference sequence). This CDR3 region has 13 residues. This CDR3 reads CASSLYGAYEQYF.

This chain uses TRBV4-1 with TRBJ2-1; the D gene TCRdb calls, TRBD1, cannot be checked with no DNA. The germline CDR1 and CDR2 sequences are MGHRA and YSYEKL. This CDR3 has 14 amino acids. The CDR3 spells CASSQAGGVGSQFF.

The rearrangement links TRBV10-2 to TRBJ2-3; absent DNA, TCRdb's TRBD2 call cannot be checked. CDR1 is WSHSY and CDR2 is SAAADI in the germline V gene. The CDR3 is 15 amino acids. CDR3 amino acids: CASKVAGDGTDTQYF.

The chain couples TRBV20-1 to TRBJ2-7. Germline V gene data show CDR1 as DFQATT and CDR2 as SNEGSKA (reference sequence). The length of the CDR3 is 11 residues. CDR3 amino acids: CSARAYYEQYF.

The CDR3 sequence is CASSGADNTGELFF. V and J are TRBV5-1 and TRBJ2-2; the D call of TRBD1 rests on TCRdb alone, since no DNA is present to check it. Germline loops: CDR1 SGHRS, CDR2 YFSETQ. This CDR3 spans 14 amino acids.

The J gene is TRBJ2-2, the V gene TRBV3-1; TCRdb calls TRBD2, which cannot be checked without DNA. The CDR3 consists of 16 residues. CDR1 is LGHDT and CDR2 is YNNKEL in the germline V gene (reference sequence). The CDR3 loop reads CASSSSGGLNTGELFF.

The CDR3: CASTLGGREAYNEQFF. The J gene is TRBJ2-1, the V gene TRBV9; TCRdb's D call of TRBD2 is untestable without DNA. CDR3 length: 16 residues. Germline values: CDR1 SGDLS, CDR2 YYNGEE.

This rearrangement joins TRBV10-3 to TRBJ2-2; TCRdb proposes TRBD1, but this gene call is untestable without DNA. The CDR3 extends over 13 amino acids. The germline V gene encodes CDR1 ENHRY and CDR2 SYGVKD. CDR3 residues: CAVQGRDTGELFF.

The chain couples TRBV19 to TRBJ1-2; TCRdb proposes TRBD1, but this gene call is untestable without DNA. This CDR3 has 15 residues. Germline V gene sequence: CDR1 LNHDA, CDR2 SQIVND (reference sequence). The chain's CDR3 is CASTPFGGSNYGYTF.

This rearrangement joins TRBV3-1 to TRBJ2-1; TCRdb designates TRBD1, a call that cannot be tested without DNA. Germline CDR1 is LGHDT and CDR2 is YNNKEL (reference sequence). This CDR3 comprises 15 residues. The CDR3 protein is CASSQGGASDNEQFF.

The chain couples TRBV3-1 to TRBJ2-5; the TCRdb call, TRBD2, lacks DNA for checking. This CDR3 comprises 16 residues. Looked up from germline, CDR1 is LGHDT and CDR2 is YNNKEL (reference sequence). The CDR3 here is CASRLGGTSRQETQYF.

The CDR3 sequence is CASSLLPGTGYAEAFF. The chain is built from TRBV5-1 and TRBJ1-1; TCRdb's D call of TRBD1 is untestable without DNA. The CDR3 contains 16 residues. Germline V gives CDR1 SGHRS, CDR2 YFSETQ. Combining the CDR3 with reference TRBV5-1 and TRBJ1-1 gives the whole variable domain KAGVTQTPRYLIKTRGQQVTLSCSPISGHRSVSWYQQTPGQGLQFLFEYFSETQRNKGNFPGRFSGRQFSNSRSEMNVSTLELGDSALYLCASSLLPGTGYAEAFFGQGTRLTVV.

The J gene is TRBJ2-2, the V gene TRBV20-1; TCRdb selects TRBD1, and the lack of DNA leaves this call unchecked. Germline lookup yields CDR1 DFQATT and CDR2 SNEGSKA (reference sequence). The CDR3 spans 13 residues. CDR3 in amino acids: CSARGGGFGELFF.

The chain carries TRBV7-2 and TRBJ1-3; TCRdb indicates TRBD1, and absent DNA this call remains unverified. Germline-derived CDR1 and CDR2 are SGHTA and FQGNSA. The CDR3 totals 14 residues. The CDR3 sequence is CASSLWGFGNTIYF.

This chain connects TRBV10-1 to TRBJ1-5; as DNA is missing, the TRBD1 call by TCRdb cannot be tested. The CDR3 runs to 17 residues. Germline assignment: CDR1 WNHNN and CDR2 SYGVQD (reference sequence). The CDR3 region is CASLGQGNKSRNQPQHF.